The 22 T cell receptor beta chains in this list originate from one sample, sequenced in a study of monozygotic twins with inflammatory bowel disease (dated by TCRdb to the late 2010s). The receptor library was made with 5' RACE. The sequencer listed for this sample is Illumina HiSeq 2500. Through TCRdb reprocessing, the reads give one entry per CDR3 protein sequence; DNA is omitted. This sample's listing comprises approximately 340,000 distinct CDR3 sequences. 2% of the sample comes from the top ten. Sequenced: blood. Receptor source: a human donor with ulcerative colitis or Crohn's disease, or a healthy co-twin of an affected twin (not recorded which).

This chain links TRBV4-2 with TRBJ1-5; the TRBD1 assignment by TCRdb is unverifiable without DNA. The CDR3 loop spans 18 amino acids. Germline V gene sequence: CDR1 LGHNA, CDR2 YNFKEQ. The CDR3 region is CASSHVPSTGTSNQPQHF.

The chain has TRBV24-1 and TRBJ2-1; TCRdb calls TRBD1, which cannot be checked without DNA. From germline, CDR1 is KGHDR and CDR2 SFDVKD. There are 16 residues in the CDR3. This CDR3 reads CATGGGARSSYNEQFF.

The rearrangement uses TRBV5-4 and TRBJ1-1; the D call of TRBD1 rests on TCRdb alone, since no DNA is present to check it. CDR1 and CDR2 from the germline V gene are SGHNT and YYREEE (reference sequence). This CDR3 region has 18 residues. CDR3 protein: CASSLASVRQQGGSRAFF.

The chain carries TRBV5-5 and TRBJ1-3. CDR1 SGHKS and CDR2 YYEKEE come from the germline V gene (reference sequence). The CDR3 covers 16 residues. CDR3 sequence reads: CASSWTALSSGNTIYF.

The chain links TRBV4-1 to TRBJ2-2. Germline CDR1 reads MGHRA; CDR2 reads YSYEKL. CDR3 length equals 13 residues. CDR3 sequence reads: CASSPGWTGELFF.

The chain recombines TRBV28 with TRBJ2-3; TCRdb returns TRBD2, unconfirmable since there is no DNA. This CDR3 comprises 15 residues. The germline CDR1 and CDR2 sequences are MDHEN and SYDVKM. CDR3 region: CASRNLRDAGDTQYF.

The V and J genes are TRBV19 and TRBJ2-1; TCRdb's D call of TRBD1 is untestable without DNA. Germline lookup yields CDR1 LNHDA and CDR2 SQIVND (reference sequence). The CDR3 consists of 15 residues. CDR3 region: CASSMTRGEPVGQFF.

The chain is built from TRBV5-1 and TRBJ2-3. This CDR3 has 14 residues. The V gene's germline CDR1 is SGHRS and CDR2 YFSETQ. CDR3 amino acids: CASRETISTDTQYF. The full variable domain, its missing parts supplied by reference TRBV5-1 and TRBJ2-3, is KAGVTQTPRYLIKTRGQQVTLSCSPISGHRSVSWYQQTPGQGLQFLFEYFSETQRNKGNFPGRFSGRQFSNSRSEMNVSTLELGDSALYLCASRETISTDTQYFGPGTRLTVL.

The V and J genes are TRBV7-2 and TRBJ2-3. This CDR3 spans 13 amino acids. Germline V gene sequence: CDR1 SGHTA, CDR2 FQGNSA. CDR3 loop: CASQRRGTDTQYF.

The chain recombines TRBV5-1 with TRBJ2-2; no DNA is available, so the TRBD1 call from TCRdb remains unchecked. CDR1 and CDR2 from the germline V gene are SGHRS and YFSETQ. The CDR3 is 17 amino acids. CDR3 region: CASSYHHDRVGTGELFF.

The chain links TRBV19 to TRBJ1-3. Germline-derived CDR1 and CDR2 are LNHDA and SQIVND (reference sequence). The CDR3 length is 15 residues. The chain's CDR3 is CASSRVDGSGNTIYF.

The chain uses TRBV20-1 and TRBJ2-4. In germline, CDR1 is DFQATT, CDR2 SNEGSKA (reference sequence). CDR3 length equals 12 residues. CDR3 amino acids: CSARVHAGIQYF.

The CDR3 spells CSTGTDSNQPQHF. The chain employs TRBV20-1 and TRBJ1-5; the D call of TRBD1 rests on TCRdb alone, since no DNA is present to check it. The CDR3 runs 13 residues. Germline lookup yields CDR1 DFQATT and CDR2 SNEGSKA (reference sequence).

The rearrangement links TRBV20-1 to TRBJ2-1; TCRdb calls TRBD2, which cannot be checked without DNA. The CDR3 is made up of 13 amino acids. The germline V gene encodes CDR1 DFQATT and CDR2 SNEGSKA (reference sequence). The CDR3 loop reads CSASWPNINEQFF.

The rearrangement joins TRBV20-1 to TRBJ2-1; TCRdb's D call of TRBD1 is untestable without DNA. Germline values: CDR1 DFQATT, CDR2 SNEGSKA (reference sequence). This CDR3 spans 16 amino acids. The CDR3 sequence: CSASVPVAGGYNEQFF.

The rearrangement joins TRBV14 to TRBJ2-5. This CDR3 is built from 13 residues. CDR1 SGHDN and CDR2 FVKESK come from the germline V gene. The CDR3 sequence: CASSQGGIETQYF.

CDR3 in amino acids: CSAKGGAGGDEQYF. This chain uses TRBV20-1 with TRBJ2-7; TCRdb's D gene call, TRBD2, goes unchecked for lack of DNA. This CDR3 comprises 14 residues. Looked up from germline, CDR1 is DFQATT and CDR2 is SNEGSKA (reference sequence).

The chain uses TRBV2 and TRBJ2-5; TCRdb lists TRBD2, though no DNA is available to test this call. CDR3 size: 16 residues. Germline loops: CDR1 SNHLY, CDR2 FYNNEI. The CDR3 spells CASREGVRGNQETQYF.

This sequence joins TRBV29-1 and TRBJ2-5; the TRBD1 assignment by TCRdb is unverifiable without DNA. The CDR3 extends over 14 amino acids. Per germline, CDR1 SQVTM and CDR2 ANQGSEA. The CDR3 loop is CSVAGTGYQETQYF.

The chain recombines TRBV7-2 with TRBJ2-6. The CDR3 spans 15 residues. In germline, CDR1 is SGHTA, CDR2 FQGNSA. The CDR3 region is CASSTQSSGANVLTF.

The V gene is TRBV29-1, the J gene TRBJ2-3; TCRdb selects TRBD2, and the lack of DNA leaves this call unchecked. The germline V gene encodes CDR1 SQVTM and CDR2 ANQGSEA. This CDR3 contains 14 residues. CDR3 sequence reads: CSATGTSGTDTQYF.

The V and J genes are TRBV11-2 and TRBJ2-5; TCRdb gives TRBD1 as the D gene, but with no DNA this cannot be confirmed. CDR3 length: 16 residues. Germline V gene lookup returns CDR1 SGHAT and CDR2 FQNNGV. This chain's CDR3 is CASSLLVAGGGETQYF.